This T cell receptor (beta chain) derives from a study of T cells in Graves' hyperthyroidism and ophthalmopathy (dated by TCRdb to between 2018 and 2020). For the study in its entirety: Peripheral blood samples were taken at initial diagnosis, before any treatment was given. TCR Vbeta CDR3 sequencing of 130 to 150 peripheral blood samples (fewer than 45 ophthalmopathy, 75 to 85 hyperthyroidism and some 17 progressor patients) is reported in the paper. In addition, the study compared T-cell repertoires in thyroid tissue and in blood from about 6 Graves' hyperthyroidism patients. The approximately 100 discovery patients were divided at random into training and test sets in a 7:3 ratio. To identify distinguishing TCR V-J signatures, a discovery cohort of around 100 patients was used, comprising fewer than 45 with Graves' ophthalmopathy and 57 with stable Graves' hyperthyroidism. After blood sampling, hyperthyroidism patients were treated with methimazole at a starting dose of 30 mg daily, and ophthalmopathy patients were treated with high-dose intravenous methylprednisolone. An independent validation cohort of 18 to 20 hyperthyroidism patients and about 15 patients who later progressed to ophthalmopathy tested prospective prediction of ophthalmopathy.

Amplification of TCR beta CDR3 regions was carried out from RNA transcripts. The TCR CDR3 was subjected to a first round of RT-PCR using the HTBI primer set and the Qiagen OneStep RT-PCR kit. Libraries were constructed in a second round of multiplex PCR, after which size selection and purification were carried out. Sequencing of the libraries was done on an Illumina HiSeq2000 using paired-end 100 bp reads. Per the source publication's procedure: Raw data were processed with SOAPnuke, discarding reads with adapters, uncalled bases, mean Phred below 15, or no exact constant-primer or identifier match. COPE v1.2.5 was used to merge high-quality paired reads, and clonotypes were defined as unique nucleotide sequences. MiTCR v1.1 was used to align clonotypes to the IMGT TRBV, TRBD and TRBJ reference segments. The analysis included only V-J combinations with a frequency above 0.0001, which together covered 99.2% of the repertoires. A TCS score was defined as the ratio between F50 (clonal expansion) and ExV (chaos), using BLOSUM62-based TCRdist between CDR3 peptides within each V-J. Welch's t-statistics and random forest reduced several hundred V-J features to some 14, which were used in a naive Bayes classifier (R e1071). In TCRdb, the public reads were trimmed at Q25 with fastp and aligned with MiXCR, with productive beta chains retained. Every distinct CDR3 protein forms one entry, paired with its most common genes and DNA. TCRdb's processing, not the study's, gives the V and J calls here. This sample comprises 550,000 to 800,000 distinct CDR3 sequences, 17% of them detected only once. Together, the top ten hold around 15% of the sample.

This clonotype was picked up a small number of times. Its antigen target is currently unknown. No clone much larger than this one lies a single base away; base qualities are absent. On the study overall, not on this receptor specifically: Blood samples also contained most of the expanded thyroid clonotypes (frequency above 0.001), which suggests that blood repertoires may reflect thyroid immune responses. In validation, the model predicted progression to ophthalmopathy a median of roughly 6.5 months before onset, with approximately 68% sensitivity and nearly 75% specificity. In cross-validation, a model built on a 13 V-J signature told ophthalmopathy apart from stable hyperthyroidism with approximately 91% sensitivity and around 84% specificity, and in testing the same model reached 80%/75%. No statistical method was used to set the sample size in advance, and investigators knew the group allocation.

Graves' hyperthyroidism was defined as stable when no progression to ophthalmopathy occurred over 18 months of follow-up. Hyperthyroidism patients were aged 18 to 65 years and newly diagnosed, with disease duration of less than 2 months. Patients with uncontrolled infections, other autoimmune diseases, pregnancy or lactation were excluded. Diagnoses were established on the basis of clinical symptoms, serum thyroxine and TRAb, thyroid ultrasound, and orbital computed tomography. PBMCs were separated from roughly 10 ml of fresh peripheral blood using Ficoll-Paque density gradient centrifugation. Trizol reagent was used to extract total RNA, and RNA quality was then checked on an Agilent 2100 Bioanalyzer. Unmatched junction bases come to 4, with V trimmed by 2 bases and J by 4 bases. From the germline V gene, CDR1 is SGHRS and CDR2 is YFSETQ. The CDR3 starts with the cysteine, ends with the phenylalanine, and has 15 residues. The entry retains the CDR3 DNA only, 45 bases that are in frame from base 1.

Sequences were obtained from blood. The TCR sequence derives from a man aged 50 to 59 with Graves' hyperthyroidism. The sequence is built from TRBV5-1 and TRBJ2-2; 8 bases in between match TRBD1. The base sequence is TGCGCCAGCAGCTTTGGACAGGGCTCCACCGGGGAGCTGTTTTTT. It specifies CASSFGQGSTGELFF.